The TCR beta chain described here comes from a study of shared clonotypes between healthy human individuals. Assay: immunoSEQ multiplex PCR; the TCRdb copy retains only in-frame clones and omits some. The sample contains about 2.4 million clones, approximately 94% of which appear only once. The sequence came from a man in his late teens or twenties in good health. The source material was naive CD4+ T cells sorted from blood. Indicated subset: CD45RA+ positively selected.

Here the CDR3 reads CASSIKDHPSGNTIYF. DNA of the CDR3: TGTGCCAGTAGTATAAAGGACCATCCCTCTGGAAACACCATATATTTT. V is TRBV19 and J is TRBJ1-3; D is uncertain. Germline V gene sequence: CDR1 LNHDA, CDR2 SQIVND (reference sequence). Trimming pared 2 bases from V and 0 bases from J, leaving 11 bases between. The CDR3 is made up of 16 amino acids.